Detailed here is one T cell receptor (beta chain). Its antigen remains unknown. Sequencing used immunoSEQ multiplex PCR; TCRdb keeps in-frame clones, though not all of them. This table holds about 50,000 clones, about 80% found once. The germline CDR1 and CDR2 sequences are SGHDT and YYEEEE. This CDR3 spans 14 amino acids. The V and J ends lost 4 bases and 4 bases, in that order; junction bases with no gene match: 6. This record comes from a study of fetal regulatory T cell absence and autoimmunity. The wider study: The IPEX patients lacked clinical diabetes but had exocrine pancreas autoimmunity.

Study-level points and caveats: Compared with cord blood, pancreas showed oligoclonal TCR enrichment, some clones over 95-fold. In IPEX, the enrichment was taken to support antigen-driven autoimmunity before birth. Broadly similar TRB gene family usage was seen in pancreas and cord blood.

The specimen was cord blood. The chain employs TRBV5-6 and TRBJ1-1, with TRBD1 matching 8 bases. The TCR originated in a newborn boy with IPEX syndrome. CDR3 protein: CASSGDRWGTEAFF. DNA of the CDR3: TGTGCCAGCAGCGGGGACAGGTGGGGCACTGAAGCTTTCTTT.